The 15 T cell receptor beta chains listed next were all sequenced from one sample in a study of T cell clones after liver transplantation. Using immunoSEQ multiplex PCR, the repertoire was profiled, and TCRdb retains in-frame clones only, with some absent. The sample lists over 50,000 clones, around 85% occurring once. The specimen was CD4+ T cells from blood, collected before liver transplant. The receptor source for this set is a human donor who received a liver transplant.

V usage is TRBV28 and J usage is TRBJ2-1; 9 nucleotides match TRBD1. Germline lookup yields CDR1 MDHEN and CDR2 SYDVKM. This CDR3 has 19 amino acids. The V segment lost 3 bases and the J segment 0 bases; nucleotides outside the gene matches: 12. CDR3 bases: TGTGCCAGCAGTTTTCAGGGACAGGGAAAAAGGAGCTCCTACAATGAGCAGTTCTTC. This encodes CASSFQGQGKRSSYNEQFF.

The chain has TRBV7-2 and TRBJ1-5; no clear D gene. The CDR3 totals 14 residues. Germline CDR1 and CDR2: SGHTA and FQGNSA. Trimming removed 5 bases from V and 3 bases from J, with 11 bases in between. The CDR3 spells CASSGRANNQPQHF. The CDR3 DNA reads TGTGCCAGCAGCGGGAGAGCCAACAATCAGCCCCAGCATTTT.

The sample holds a few counts of this clone. The rearrangement uses TRBV7-2 and TRBJ1-1; no clear D. The CDR3 has 15 residues. V lost 1 base to trimming and J lost 1 base, with 10 bases between them. The germline CDR1 and CDR2 sequences are SGHTA and FQGNSA. This CDR3 reads CASSLEASPNTEAFF. The CDR3 bases are TGTGCCAGCAGCTTAGAGGCGAGCCCGAACACTGAAGCTTTCTTT.

CDR3 coding DNA: TGTGCCAGCAGTTACCCGAACAGGGGTAGCACAGATACGCAGTATTTT. Residues: CASSYPNRGSTDTQYF. The chain recombines TRBV6-6 with TRBJ2-3; 7 bases fit TRBD1. There are 16 residues in the CDR3. V lost 2 bases and J lost 0; bases outside the gene matches: 5. The germline V gene encodes CDR1 MNHNY and CDR2 SVGAGI (reference sequence).

The chain combines TRBV27 with TRBJ2-1; 13 bases line up with TRBD2. The germline CDR1 and CDR2 sequences are MNHEY and SMNVEV (reference sequence). Trimming at V came to 6 bases and at J to 6 bases, leaving 5 bases not matched to a gene. This CDR3 has 15 amino acids. DNA for the CDR3: TGTGCCAGCAGACCCGGACTAGCGGGAGCCAATGAGCAGTTCTTC. Its protein is CASRPGLAGANEQFF.

The genes are TRBV21-1 and TRBJ1-5. TRBV21-1 is shown as a pseudogene. The CDR3 length is 16 residues. The CDR3: CASSKVTGASNQPQHF. The CDR3 nucleotides read TGTGCCAGCAGCAAAGTAACGGGGGCTAGCAATCAGCCCCAGCATTTT.

The rearrangement links TRBV5-4 to TRBJ1-2; maybe TRBD1 (5 bases). CDR1 SGHNT and CDR2 YYREEE come from the germline V gene (reference sequence). Between the trimmed V and J ends, which lost 2 bases and 3 bases, there was a span of 17 bases. The CDR3 runs 16 residues. The CDR3 DNA sequence: TGTGCCAGCAGCTTCCCCGGTTGGGGGAAGGACTATGGCTACACCTTC. It is translated as CASSFPGWGKDYGYTF.

The chain combines TRBV5-3 with TRBJ1-5; D gene ambiguous. TRBV5-3 counts as an open reading frame of uncertain function. V was trimmed by 4 bases and J by 2 bases, leaving 7 bases between them. The CDR3 sequence is 13 residues long. This CDR3 is CARSTHRNQPQHF. Here the CDR3 DNA reads TGTGCCAGAAGCACTCACCGCAATCAGCCCCAGCATTTT.

The chain is built from TRBV5-6 and TRBJ2-7, with TRBD1 matching 8 bases. This CDR3 has 15 residues. Germline CDR1 and CDR2: SGHDT and YYEEEE. J gave up 3 bases and V 6 bases, and 11 bases lay outside the gene matches. CDR3 sequence: CASTTSGDRIYEQYF. DNA for the CDR3: TGTGCCAGCACCACGTCCGGGGACAGGATCTACGAGCAGTACTTC.

This clone has a handful of counts. The V and J genes are TRBV11-2 and TRBJ1-4, with TRBD1 identical over 12 bases. This CDR3 is 16 amino acids long. CDR1 SGHAT and CDR2 FQNNGV come from the germline V gene. Germline trimming cut 5 bases from V and 8 bases from J; bases unmatched to any gene: 9. CDR3 coding DNA: TGTGCCAGCAGCGCCGGGACAGGGGGCCTAGACGAAAAACTGTTTTTT. The encoded protein is CASSAGTGGLDEKLFF.

This clone was seen a handful of times. This sequence joins TRBV7-2 and TRBJ2-3, with unresolved D. The ends were cut back, 1 base at V and 3 bases at J, with 8 bases in the middle. CDR3 length: 14 amino acids. Germline CDR1 reads SGHTA; CDR2 reads FQGNSA. CDR3 bases: TGTGCCAGCAGCTTAGGGCCGATTACAGATACGCAGTATTTT. It translates to CASSLGPITDTQYF.

This clone was observed a few times. The chain links TRBV7-2 to TRBJ1-5; 7 positions match TRBD1. This CDR3 has 15 residues. The J segment lost 1 base and the V segment lost 5 bases, leaving 5 bases of the junction unmatched. The V gene's germline CDR1 is SGHTA and CDR2 FQGNSA. DNA of the CDR3: TGTGCCAGCAGCCCCCCGGGACAGAGCAATCAGCCCCAGCATTTT. Translating gives CASSPPGQSNQPQHF.

This clone was detected once. The chain carries TRBV7-3 and TRBJ2-3; 8 bases are shared with TRBD1. Germline CDR1 and CDR2: SGHTA and FQGTGA. Trimming took 1 base from V and 4 from J; bases not matched to a gene: 10. CDR3 size: 17 residues. The CDR3 DNA reads TGTGCCAGCAGCTTAAATCCCGGACAGGGAATGGCAGATACGCAGTATTTT. This translates into CASSLNPGQGMADTQYF.

This clone was found a few times. The chain is built from TRBV7-6 and TRBJ2-3, with D perhaps matching TRBD2 (7 bases). V shed 5 bases and J shed 4 bases, with 16 bases lying between them. CDR3 length: 15 amino acids. CDR1 is SGHVS and CDR2 is FNYEAQ in the germline V gene. The CDR3 region has the DNA TGTGCCAGCAGCCAAGGACTAGGGGGGGCAGATACGCAGTATTTT. Protein sequence: CASSQGLGGADTQYF.

The rearrangement uses TRBV28 and TRBJ2-7; 8 bases align to TRBD2. This CDR3 is 15 amino acids long. Germline trimming cut 5 bases from V and 6 bases from J; bases unmatched to any gene: 12. CDR1 and CDR2 from the germline V gene are MDHEN and SYDVKM. The CDR3 DNA is TGTGCCAGCAGTCCACAGGGAGCGGGAGCAGGCGAGCAGTACTTC. It encodes CASSPQGAGAGEQYF.